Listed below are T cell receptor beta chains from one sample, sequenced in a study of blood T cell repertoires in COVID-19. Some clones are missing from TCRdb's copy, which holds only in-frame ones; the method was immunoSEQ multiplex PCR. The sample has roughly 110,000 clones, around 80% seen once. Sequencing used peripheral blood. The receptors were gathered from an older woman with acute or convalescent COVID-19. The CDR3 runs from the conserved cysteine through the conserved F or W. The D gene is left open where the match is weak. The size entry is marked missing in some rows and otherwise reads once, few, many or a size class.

CAWDRRPGYTF,TGTGCCTGGGACAGGCGACCTGGCTACACCTTC,-,-,TRBV30,TRBJ1-2
CASRPGTSGRNEQFF,TGTGCCAGCAGGCCCGGGACTAGCGGGAGGAATGAGCAGTTCTTC,-,TRBD2,TRBV3-1/TRBV3-2,TRBJ2-1
CASAGQLNEKLFF,TGTGCCAGCGCGGGACAGCTAAATGAAAAACTGTTTTTT,-,TRBD1,TRBV18,TRBJ1-4
CASSLSGSETGELFF,TGTGCCAGCAGCCTTAGCGGGAGTGAAACCGGGGAGCTGTTTTTT,-,TRBD2,TRBV11-2,TRBJ2-2
CASRAQGAKGETQYF,TGTGCCAGCAGGGCACAGGGGGCCAAAGGGGAGACCCAGTACTTC,-,TRBD1,TRBV6-5,TRBJ2-5
CASSLLRASLKGGELFF,TGCGCCAGCAGCCTCCTAAGGGCTAGCCTCAAAGGCGGGGAGCTGTTTTTT,-,-,TRBV4-1,TRBJ2-2
CASSEGAWAKNIQYF,TGTGCCAGCAGTGAGGGGGCTTGGGCCAAAAACATTCAGTACTTC,-,-,TRBV2,TRBJ2-4
CASSEAAWSGEQYF,TGTGCCAGCAGTGAAGCGGCCTGGAGCGGCGAGCAGTACTTC,-,-,TRBV6-1,TRBJ2-7
CASSDPAAGGNTGELFF,TGCGCCAGCAGTGACCCGGCGGCGGGCGGGAACACCGGGGAGCTGTTTTTT,-,-,TRBV10-1,TRBJ2-2
CASSRTPRTETNYGYTF,TGTGCCAGCAGCCGAACCCCGAGGACAGAGACTAACTATGGCTACACCTTC,-,-,TRBV16,TRBJ1-2
CASELDRNGEKLFF,TGCGCCAGCGAACTTGACAGAAACGGTGAAAAACTGTTTTTT,once,-,TRBV4-1,TRBJ1-4
CASSVGLADTDTQYF,TGCGCCAGCAGTGTGGGACTAGCGGACACAGATACGCAGTATTTT,-,TRBD2,TRBV10-1,TRBJ2-3
CASSLAGDHYGYTF,TGTGCCAGCAGCTTGGCAGGGGATCACTATGGCTACACCTTC,once,-,TRBV5-8,TRBJ1-2
CASSLEGLAANTGELFF,TGCGCCAGCAGCTTGGAGGGACTAGCGGCGAACACCGGGGAGCTGTTTTTT,-,TRBD2,TRBV5-1,TRBJ2-2
CSASSLAVKETQYF,TGCAGTGCTAGTTCCCTAGCGGTGAAAGAGACCCAGTACTTC,-,TRBD2,TRBV20-1,TRBJ2-5
CASSSPSRNEQFF,TGTGCCAGCAGTTCCCCCTCTAGGAATGAGCAGTTCTTC,-,-,TRBV11-3,TRBJ2-1
CASIGTSRGSEQYF,TGTGCCAGCATCGGGACTAGTCGGGGCAGCGAGCAGTACTTC,-,TRBD2,TRBV5-6,TRBJ2-7
CASKGPDGPQHF,TGTGCCAGCAAGGGGCCGGATGGGCCCCAGCATTTT,few,-,TRBV6-5,TRBJ1-5
CASSLQAAVSSGNTIYF,TGTGCCAGCAGCTTACAAGCGGCGGTCAGCTCTGGAAACACCATATATTTT,once,-,TRBV7-9,TRBJ1-3
CSASSGGYDGELFF,TGCAGTGCTAGTAGCGGGGGGTATGACGGGGAGCTGTTTTTT,-,TRBD2,TRBV20-1,TRBJ2-2
CASSLWTDYGYTF,TGCGCCAGCAGCCTATGGACAGACTATGGCTACACCTTC,-,-,TRBV5-1,TRBJ1-2
CASSRGETSSYEQYF,TGCGCCAGCAGTAGGGGAGAGACTAGCTCCTACGAGCAGTACTTC,-,-,TRBV5-1,TRBJ2-7
CASLSGVSYEQYF,TGTGCCAGCTTATCAGGGGTCTCCTACGAGCAGTACTTC,-,-,TRBV18,TRBJ2-7
CASKQGTPLYGYTF,TGTGCCAGCAAACAGGGGACGCCCCTCTATGGCTACACCTTC,few,TRBD1,TRBV7-2,TRBJ1-2
CASVDRSGTNEQFF,TGTGCCAGCGTAGACAGGTCGGGGACGAATGAGCAGTTCTTC,-,-,TRBV2,TRBJ2-1
CASSPLAGVGGETQYF,TGCGCCAGCAGCCCTCTAGCGGGAGTAGGGGGAGAGACCCAGTACTTC,-,TRBD2,TRBV5-1,TRBJ2-5
CASSGARQETQYF,TGTGCCAGCTCGGGGGCGCGCCAAGAGACCCAGTACTTC,-,-,TRBV18,TRBJ2-5
CASSLVAGGYEQYF,TGCGCCAGCAGCTTGGTGGCGGGAGGGTACGAGCAGTACTTC,-,TRBD2,TRBV5-1,TRBJ2-7
CASSEEGVGGYTF,TGTGCCAGCAGTGAAGAGGGGGTTGGAGGCTACACCTTC,-,-,TRBV6-1,TRBJ1-2
CASSFQQGAGLNEQFF,TGCGCCAGCAGCTTTCAACAGGGGGCGGGCCTTAATGAGCAGTTCTTC,-,TRBD1,TRBV5-1,TRBJ2-1
CAWRISGSYNEQFF,TGTGCCTGGAGGATTAGCGGGAGCTACAATGAGCAGTTCTTC,-,TRBD2,TRBV30,TRBJ2-1
CASSVGSGELFF,TGTGCTAGTTCGGTCGGGTCCGGGGAGCTGTTTTTT,-,-,TRBV12-5,TRBJ2-2
CASSPGQGFLNYGYTF,TGTGCCAGCAGCCCGGGACAGGGCTTTTTAAACTATGGCTACACCTTC,-,TRBD1,TRBV7-2,TRBJ1-2
CASRNPGEQFF,TGTGCCAGCAGAAATCCGGGGGAGCAGTTCTTC,-,-,TRBV6-6,TRBJ2-1
CASSSDRSEKLFF,TGTGCCAGCAGTTCCGACAGGTCTGAAAAACTGTTTTTT,-,-,TRBV12-3/TRBV12-4,TRBJ1-4
CASSSGLAGGVKTDNEQFF,TGTGCCAGCAGCTCTGGACTAGCGGGTGGCGTAAAGACCGACAATGAGCAGTTCTTC,-,TRBD2,TRBV11-2,TRBJ2-1
CASSLVGQGQDQPQHF,TGTGCCAGCAGCTTAGTGGGACAGGGCCAAGATCAGCCCCAGCATTTT,-,TRBD1,TRBV7-6,TRBJ1-5
CASSPRWVGSYGYTF,TGTGCCAGCAGCCCAAGGTGGGTCGGGAGCTATGGCTACACCTTC,-,-,TRBV3-1/TRBV3-2,TRBJ1-2
CASSLSWDRGPDAHLTPLHF,TGTGCCAGCAGTTTAAGTTGGGACAGGGGCCCTGACGCACACCTTACACCCCTCCACTTT,-,TRBD1,TRBV28,TRBJ1-6
CASSPPGHPTEAFF,TGTGCCAGCAGCCCGCCGGGACACCCCACTGAAGCTTTCTTT,-,-,TRBV6-5,TRBJ1-1
CASSPTPWDSQETQYF,TGTGCCAGCAGCCCAACACCTTGGGACAGCCAAGAGACCCAGTACTTC,-,TRBD1,TRBV7-9,TRBJ2-5
CASSLVGMGRSYEQYF,TGCGCCAGCAGCTTGGTAGGGATGGGGCGCTCCTACGAGCAGTACTTC,-,-,TRBV5-1,TRBJ2-7
CASSLMAAGGGVAYEQYF,TGTGCCAGCAGCTTAATGGCCGCCGGGGGGGGCGTGGCTTACGAGCAGTACTTC,-,TRBD2,TRBV11-2,TRBJ2-7
CASGGFVAGRNEQFF,TGTGCCAGCGGGGGGTTTGTAGCGGGAAGGAATGAGCAGTTCTTC,few,TRBD2,TRBV6-5,TRBJ2-1
CASKPGQGSDTQYF,TGCGCCAGCAAACCGGGACAGGGGTCAGATACGCAGTATTTT,-,TRBD1,TRBV5-1,TRBJ2-3
CASSQNPGTGPFSYEQYF,TGCGCCAGCAGCCAGAACCCCGGGACAGGGCCCTTCTCCTACGAGCAGTACTTC,-,TRBD1,TRBV4-1,TRBJ2-7